This is a list of T cell receptor beta chains from one sample in a study of beta chain features in type 1 diabetes. Using immunoSEQ multiplex PCR, the repertoire was profiled, and TCRdb retains in-frame clones only, with some absent. The sample holds more than 300,000 clones, 9.3% seen once. The sequenced material came from central memory CD4+ T cells from blood. The origin of the receptors is a young man with type 1 diabetes. Both conserved end residues are part of each CDR3. A D gene is named only where the DNA matches it firmly. The size entry is marked missing in some rows and otherwise reads once, few, many or a size class.

cdr3_length	v_call	d_call	j_call	clone_size	cdr3_aa	cdr3_nt
15	TRBV6-5	.	TRBJ1-1	.	CASSYRGRLNTEAFF	TGTGCCAGCAGTTACCGTGGACGGTTGAACACTGAAGCTTTCTTT
14	TRBV11-2	.	TRBJ2-7	.	CASSLDPGIYEQYF	TGTGCCAGCAGCTTAGATCCGGGTATCTACGAGCAGTACTTC
15	TRBV6-6	TRBD1	TRBJ2-7	.	CASSDPGQGHYEQYF	TGTGCCAGCAGTGACCCGGGACAGGGACACTACGAGCAGTACTTT
13	TRBV6-5	.	TRBJ1-1	few	CASSRGFDTEAFF	TGTGCCAGCAGCCGGGGGTTTGACACTGAAGCTTTCTTT
13	TRBV11-2	.	TRBJ2-7	few	CASSLRQFNEQYF	TGTGCCAGCAGCTTAAGACAGTTCAATGAGCAGTACTTC
15	TRBV4-2	TRBD1	TRBJ2-5	many	CASSPGQGLEETQYF	TGTGCCAGCAGCCCGGGACAGGGATTGGAGGAGACCCAGTACTTC
14	TRBV27	.	TRBJ1-1	.	CASRLQLMNTEAFF	TGTGCCAGCAGGCTACAGCTGATGAACACTGAAGCTTTCTTT
13	TRBV7-2	.	TRBJ2-3	.	CASSLTITDTQYF	TGTGCCAGCAGCTTGACTATCACAGATACGCAGTATTTT
11	TRBV29-1	.	TRBJ1-2	.	CSTDRNYGYTF	TGCAGCACGGACAGAAACTATGGCTACACCTTC
18	TRBV15	.	TRBJ1-2	few	CATSSPPSNPRGFYGYTF	TGTGCCACCAGCAGCCCTCCGAGCAACCCCAGGGGCTTCTATGGCTACACCTTC
14	TRBV5-4	.	TRBJ1-1	.	CASSVGLQGTEAFF	TGTGCCAGCAGCGTGGGACTGCAGGGCACTGAAGCTTTCTTT
15	TRBV27	TRBD1	TRBJ2-7	few	CASSTYRDRDYEQYF	TGTGCCAGCAGTACCTACCGGGACAGGGACTACGAGCAGTACTTC
13	TRBV5-6	.	TRBJ2-7	.	CASRAGASYEQYF	TGTGCCAGCAGGGCAGGGGCCTCCTACGAGCAGTACTTC
16	TRBV2	TRBD1	TRBJ1-2	few	CASSEAGTGANYGYTF	TGTGCCAGCAGTGAAGCAGGGACAGGGGCTAACTATGGCTACACCTTC
15	TRBV19	.	TRBJ2-5	few	CASSTRGLRGVTQYF	TGTGCCAGTAGTACCCGGGGACTCCGTGGGGTTACCCAGTACTTC
11	TRBV20-1	.	TRBJ1-2	.	CSARADYGYTF	TGCAGTGCCCGGGCGGACTATGGCTACACCTTC
14	TRBV2	TRBD1	TRBJ2-7	.	CASRLQGALYEQYF	TGTGCCAGCAGGTTACAGGGGGCTCTCTACGAGCAGTACTTC